This T cell receptor (beta chain) was obtained from a study of spatial heterogeneity in lung cancer. This clonotype was picked up many times. TCR cDNA molecules each had a unique molecular identifier. TCRdb re-derived calls from the 5' RACE reads in MiXCR, one entry per CDR3 protein. The sample records 55,000 to 75,000 distinct CDR3 sequences, 8% to 9% being singletons. Germline trimming cut 4 bases from V and 2 bases from J; bases unmatched to any gene: 4. From germline, CDR1 is SGHDN and CDR2 FVKESK. CDR3 length: 15 amino acids. Noted time point: blood at routine non-recurrence follow-up after resection.

Sequencing used PBMCs, obtained at follow-up. The J gene is TRBJ2-1, the V gene TRBV14; 8 bases agree with TRBD2. The source of this sequence is a female donor with early-stage non-small cell lung cancer. The DNA for the CDR3 is TGTGCCAGCAGCCGTAGCGGGACCACCTACAATGAGCAGTTCTTC. Protein: CASSRSGTTYNEQFF.